This T cell receptor (beta chain) was captured by sequencing in a study of T cells in tuberculosis. Overall study results and limits: Smaller distances to GMM-specific TCRs suggested their expansion in active tuberculosis.

Profiled with immunoSEQ multiplex PCR; TCRdb holds only in-frame clones, not every one. Of fewer than 40,000 clones listed, 91% are singletons. With regard to this clone: Its antigen is undetermined.

CDR3 length: 15 amino acids. Per the germline V gene, CDR1 is MDHEN and CDR2 is SYDVKM. V was clipped by 3 bases and J by 5 bases, with 13 bases between them. Indicated time point: new active TB diagnosis, blood taken before or within 7 days of starting treatment. Sequences were derived from PBMCs, sampled at tuberculosis diagnosis. The chain recombines TRBV28 with TRBJ2-2; D is possibly TRBD1 (5 bases). This TCR derives from an adult with tuberculosis. The CDR3 is CASSFGGAGTGELFF. The CDR3 bases are TGTGCCAGCAGTTTCGGTGGGGCAGGGACCGGGGAGCTGTTTTTT.